Presented here are 17 T cell receptor beta chains from one specimen sequenced in a study of blood T cells in healthy people across ages. A second PCR of 7 to 11 cycles used a sample-barcoded 5' primer and a J-beta primer mix. Using its own MiXCR run on the 5' RACE reads, TCRdb lists one record per CDR3 protein. Of some 1.1 million distinct CDR3 sequences in the sample, roughly two fifths were seen once. The sequenced sample was blood. Receptors originate from a man between 18 and 29 years old in good health.

This clonotype came up a few times. The rearrangement links TRBV3-1 to TRBJ2-5; D uncertain. The CDR3 totals 15 residues. Per germline, CDR1 LGHDT and CDR2 YNNKEL (reference sequence). The V end lost 4 bases, the J end lost 2 bases, and 14 bases lay between the germline ends. The CDR3 nucleotides read TGTGCCAGCAGCCCCCTCCGGCGCAGACAAGAGACCCAGTACTTC. It encodes CASSPLRRRQETQYF.

The chain is built from TRBV4-3 and TRBJ1-1; D not certain. The CDR3 runs 17 residues. Looked up from germline, CDR1 is LGHNA and CDR2 is YSLEER. V lost 1 base, J lost 2 bases, and 17 bases lay in between. The CDR3, as DNA: TGCGCCAGCAGCCAAGTATTGGGTATTGGGGAAAACACTGAAGCTTTCTTT. It translates to CASSQVLGIGENTEAFF.

The chain has TRBV5-6 and TRBJ2-3, with 15 bases fitting TRBD2. The CDR3 loop spans 23 amino acids. The germline V gene has CDR1 SGHDT and CDR2 YYEEEE. J was trimmed by 3 bases and V by 2 bases; bases with no gene match: 22. The CDR3 spells CASSFGTSGGNTFGHRWTDTQYF. The CDR3 bases are TGTGCCAGCAGCTTTGGGACTAGCGGGGGGAATACCTTTGGGCACAGGTGGACAGATACGCAGTATTTT. The whole variable domain, remainder taken from reference TRBV5-6 and TRBJ2-3, is DAGVTQSPTHLIKTRGQQVTLRCSPKSGHDTVSWYQQALGQGPQFIFQYYEEEERQRGNFPDRFSGHQFPNYSSELNVNALLLGDSALYLCASSFGTSGGNTFGHRWTDTQYFGPGTRLTVL.

This clonotype was seen only a few times. This sequence joins TRBV20-1 and TRBJ1-6, with a tentative D call TRBD1 (6 bases). CDR3 length equals 14 residues. Germline CDR1 is DFQATT and CDR2 is SNEGSKA (reference sequence). Trimming removed 7 bases from V and 6 bases from J, with 16 bases in between. CDR3 region: CSVRGGHRNSPLHF. In nucleotides, the CDR3 is TGCAGTGTCAGAGGGGGACACCGTAATTCACCCCTCCACTTT.

The chain joins TRBV3-1 to TRBJ1-2; D remains ambiguous. Trimming removed 4 bases from V and 4 bases from J, with 16 bases in between. Per the germline V gene, CDR1 is LGHDT and CDR2 is YNNKEL (reference sequence). The CDR3 contains 15 residues. The CDR3 bases are TGTGCCAGCAGCCGTGACGTAGTAGTAAGCTATGGCTACACCTTC. Translation gives CASSRDVVVSYGYTF.

Concerning this clonotype itself: At one end, the junction sequence differs from germline, possibly due to a read error. This chain links TRBV20-1 with TRBJ2-1; D is perhaps TRBD2 (6 bases). This CDR3 spans 15 amino acids. CDR1 DFQATT and CDR2 SNEGSKA come from the germline V gene (reference sequence). The CDR3 region has the DNA TGCAGTACTAGAGATATGAGGACTACCAGCTGGGAGCAGTTCTTC. It is translated as CSTRDMRTTSWEQFF.

This clonotype was counted a few times. This sequence joins TRBV6-5 and TRBJ1-6; 7 nucleotides match TRBD1. This CDR3 is 14 amino acids long. V lost 2 bases to trimming and J lost 5 bases; unmatched junction nucleotides: 0. Germline-derived CDR1 and CDR2 are MNHEY and SVGAGI. CDR3 region: CASSYGTDNSPLHF. CDR3 nucleotide sequence: TGTGCCAGCAGTTACGGGACAGATAATTCACCCCTCCACTTT.

This clonotype is a singleton in its sample. The chain employs TRBV3-1 and TRBJ2-2; 8 positions match TRBD2. Germline V gene data show CDR1 as LGHDT and CDR2 as YNNKEL (reference sequence). Trimming removed 0 bases from V and 7 bases from J; junction bases left unmatched: 7. This CDR3 has 16 residues. The CDR3 DNA is TGTGCCAGCAGCCAAGATTTGGGACTAGAAGGCGGGGAGCTGTTTTTT. The encoded protein is CASSQDLGLEGGELFF.

Here the CDR3 reads CSASAGGEQFF. The CDR3 coding sequence is TGCAGTGCTTCGGCAGGGGGCGAGCAGTTCTTC. The J gene is TRBJ2-1, the V gene TRBV20-1, with 8 bases aligning to TRBD1. The germline CDR1 and CDR2 sequences are DFQATT and SNEGSKA (reference sequence). This CDR3 comprises 11 residues. The trim removed 5 bases at V and 10 bases at J, leaving 4 bases unmatched.

This clonotype came up once. J is TRBJ1-5 and V is TRBV6-1; weak D call: TRBD1 (5 bases). Trimming stripped 5 bases from V and 4 bases from J, with 18 bases between. This CDR3 comprises 16 residues. The germline CDR1 and CDR2 sequences are MNHNS and SASEGT. CDR3 sequence (DNA): TGTGCCAGCAGTCAACCCCCAGGGCCTACAAATCAGCCCCAGCATTTT. Translation gives CASSQPPGPTNQPQHF.

The CDR3 loop is CASSALTRLQETQYF. DNA for the CDR3: TGTGCCAGCAGTGCCCTGACTAGACTACAGGAGACCCAGTACTTC. The chain employs TRBV2 and TRBJ2-5, with D tentatively TRBD2 (6 bases). CDR1 is SNHLY, CDR2 FYNNEI, per germline. V was pared by 4 bases and J by 5 bases, with 17 bases between. CDR3 length: 15 amino acids. The complete variable domain, with remaining parts taken from reference TRBV2 and TRBJ2-5, reads EPEVTQTPSHQVTQMGQEVILRCVPISNHLYFYWYRQILGQKVEFLVSFYNNEISEKSEIFDDQFSVERPDGSNFTLKIRSTKLEDSAMYFCASSALTRLQETQYFGPGTRLLVL.

This rearrangement joins TRBV4-3 to TRBJ2-4, with D possibly being TRBD1 (5 bases). CDR3 length equals 15 residues. V lost 0 bases, J lost 8 bases, and 14 bases lay in between. CDR1 is LGHNA, CDR2 YSLEER, per germline. DNA for the CDR3: TGCGCCAGCAGCCAAGAGTCGCGCAGGGTCGACATTCAGTACTTC. This sequence encodes CASSQESRRVDIQYF.

This clonotype showed up many times. The V call is TRBV5-5, the J call TRBJ2-3; D is possibly TRBD1 (5 bases). The CDR3 has 13 amino acids. The V and J ends lost 0 bases and 8 bases respectively, with 10 bases between them. Germline CDR1 is SGHKS and CDR2 is YYEKEE (reference sequence). CDR3 amino acids: CASSLGPQGTQYF. The CDR3, as DNA: TGTGCCAGCAGCTTGGGGCCCCAGGGTACGCAGTATTTT.

V gene TRBV30 combines with J gene TRBJ1-2; TRBD1 agrees at 9 bases. The CDR3 consists of 17 residues. The junction had 19 bases not matched to a gene; V was cut back by 5 bases and J by 6 bases. Germline CDR1 and CDR2: GTSNPN and SVGIG (reference sequence). The CDR3, as DNA: TGTGCCTGGTCGACCCCCTCAGGACAGGGGCGATACCATGGCTACACCTTC. This translates into CAWSTPSGQGRYHGYTF.

This clonotype was recorded a few times. The chain couples TRBV28 to TRBJ1-5; 7 bases line up with TRBD1. The junction had 8 bases not matched to a gene; V was cut back by 5 bases and J by 4 bases. This CDR3 has 15 amino acids. Germline lookup yields CDR1 MDHEN and CDR2 SYDVKM. The CDR3 is CASSVTGTDNQPQHF. CDR3 DNA sequence: TGTGCCAGCAGTGTAACCGGGACAGATAATCAGCCCCAGCATTTT.

There are a few counts of this clonotype. The CDR3 protein is CASSPQEMINYGYTF. Here the CDR3 DNA reads TGTGCCAGCAGCCCGCAGGAGATGATTAACTATGGCTACACCTTC. The chain employs TRBV7-6 and TRBJ1-2; the D is unclear. The CDR3 contains 15 residues. V was shortened by 5 bases and J by 1 base, with 14 bases between the two germline ends. Germline CDR1 is SGHVS and CDR2 is FNYEAQ.

Only a few counts were recorded for this clonotype. The rearrangement uses TRBV7-2 and TRBJ2-5; 8 bases are a match to TRBD2. The V gene end was trimmed by 1 base and the J gene end by 0 bases; junction bases not matched to a gene: 4. Germline V gene data show CDR1 as SGHTA and CDR2 as FQGNSA. This CDR3 is 16 amino acids long. CDR3 sequence reads: CASSLVSSGHQETQYF. CDR3 DNA: TGTGCCAGCAGCTTAGTGTCTAGCGGGCACCAAGAGACCCAGTACTTC.